These 17 T cell receptor beta chains were all obtained from the same sample, sequenced in a study of molecular identifiers for immune sequencing clone quantification. TCRdb used MiXCR to reprocess the PCR reads, holding one entry per CDR3 protein. The table includes around 7,700 distinct CDR3 sequences, 30% to 40% detected once. The specimen sequenced was naive CD8+ T cells from blood, with Jurkat cell RNA spiked in. Subset defined: FACS-sorted CD8+CD4-CCR7+CD45RA+ naive T cells. Receptor source: a human donor in good health. Some libraries in this study had Jurkat cell RNA spiked in.

By share, this clonotype ranks as medium-sized (0.01 to 0.1%). V usage is TRBV4-2 and J usage is TRBJ1-5, with D perhaps TRBD1 (6 bases). The CDR3 covers 15 residues. Germline V gives CDR1 LGHNA, CDR2 YNFKEQ. V dropped 0 bases and J dropped 7 bases, with 13 bases sitting between them. In DNA, the CDR3 is TGTGCCAGCAGCCAAGACGCAGGGGTGAGCCAGCCCCAGCATTTT. Protein sequence: CASSQDAGVSQPQHF.

On this clonotype: Sequence at one end of the junction differs from germline and may be a read error. DNA of the CDR3: TGTGCCAACAGCGGCGGATACACTGAAGCTTTCTTT. Amino acids: CANSGGYTEAFF. V usage is TRBV15 and J usage is TRBJ1-1; D unclear. This CDR3 has 12 residues. Germline CDR1 LNHNV, CDR2 YYDKDF (reference sequence). Full variable domain (missing parts from reference TRBV15 and TRBJ1-1): DAMVIQNPRYQVTQFGKPVTLSCSQTLNHNVMYWYQQKSSQAPKLLFHYYDKDFNNEADTPDNFQSRRPNTSFCFLDIRSPGLGDTAMYLCANSGGYTEAFFGQGTRLTVV.

This clonotype showed up just a few times. This sequence joins TRBV13 and TRBJ2-1; 9 bases align to TRBD2. Germline CDR1 is PRHDT and CDR2 is FYEKMQ (reference sequence). The trim removed 5 bases at V and 9 bases at J, leaving 5 bases unmatched. CDR3 size: 13 residues. CDR3 sequence reads: CASSPGTSIEQFF. CDR3 sequence (DNA): TGTGCCAGCAGCCCAGGGACTAGCATTGAGCAGTTCTTC. The full variable domain, rest sourced from reference TRBV13 and TRBJ2-1, is AAGVIQSPRHLIKEKRETATLKCYPIPRHDTVYWYQQGPGQDPQFLISFYEKMQSDKGSIPDRFSAQQFSDYHSELNMSSLELGDSALYFCASSPGTSIEQFFGPGTRLTVL.

This chain links TRBV6-5 with TRBJ1-1; 8 bases are a match to TRBD1. CDR3 length: 13 amino acids. The V gene end was trimmed by 11 bases and the J gene end by 1 base; junction bases not matched to a gene: 6. The germline gives CDR1 MNHEY, CDR2 SVGAGI. The DNA of the CDR3 is TGTGCCGCTGGGACAGGCCCGAACACTGAAGCTTTCTTT. Its translation is CAAGTGPNTEAFF.

A few counts support this clonotype. This chain joins TRBV4-3 and TRBJ2-5, with D perhaps assigned TRBD1 or TRBD2 (6 bases each). V lost 4 bases to trimming and J lost 4 bases, with 16 bases between them. The CDR3 totals 15 residues. Germline CDR1 reads LGHNA; CDR2 reads YSLEER. The CDR3 nucleotides read TGCGCCAGCAGCCGACGAGTGGGGGGCTCAGAGACCCAGTACTTC. This translates into CASSRRVGGSETQYF.

This clonotype was seen more than once but under ten times. This sequence joins TRBV29-1 and TRBJ2-7, with TRBD1 identical over 10 bases. J was trimmed by 6 bases and V by 7 bases; bases with no gene match: 12. The germline CDR1 and CDR2 sequences are SQVTM and ANQGSEA. This CDR3 has 14 residues. CDR3 nucleotides: TGCAGCGACTGCCCCGCGGACAGGGGGAGCGAGCAGTACTTC. This encodes CSDCPADRGSEQYF.

There are a few counts of this clonotype. The CDR3 DNA is TGCGCCAGCAGTGAGGCGGGGGGCCGGTCCGAGCAGTACTTC. Translating gives CASSEAGGRSEQYF. The V gene is TRBV10-2, the J gene TRBJ2-7, with 8 bases aligning to TRBD2. The CDR3 spans 14 residues. Germline V gene sequence: CDR1 WSHSY, CDR2 SAAADI. V was clipped by 2 bases and J by 6 bases; unmatched bases: 6.

To note about this clonotype: A much larger clone sits a single nucleotide away, making a read error possible. The gene calls are TRBV28 and TRBJ2-6; no clear D gene. Trimming stripped 6 bases from V and 0 bases from J, with 9 bases between. Germline-derived CDR1 and CDR2 are MDHEN and SYDVKM. CDR3 size: 15 residues. The CDR3 nucleotides read TGTGCCAGCAGATTACCATACTCTGGGGCCAACGTCCTGACTTTC. As protein: CASRLPYSGANVLTF.

The J gene is TRBJ2-7, the V gene TRBV7-9, with TRBD2 matching over 10 bases. The CDR3 is made up of 15 amino acids. Looked up from germline, CDR1 is SEHNR and CDR2 is FQNEAQ (reference sequence). V lost 5 bases to trimming and J lost 6 bases; unmatched junction nucleotides: 10. CDR3 protein: CASSTLAGVVAEQYF. The CDR3 DNA sequence: TGTGCCAGCAGCACCCTAGCGGGAGTCGTGGCCGAGCAGTACTTC.

In the case of this clonotype: An end of the junction differs from the germline gene, which may be a read error. V usage is TRBV9 and J usage is TRBJ2-3; either TRBD1 or TRBD2 may supply D (5 bases each). Germline-derived CDR1 and CDR2 are SGDLS and YYNGEE. The CDR3 extends over 15 amino acids. The CDR3 here is CASSVSGSSTATQYF. The CDR3 DNA is TGTGCCAGCAGCGTATCAGGGTCTAGCACAGCTACGCAGTATTTT.

V usage is TRBV11-2 and J usage is TRBJ2-7; TRBD2 matches at 7 bases. Germline CDR1 is SGHAT and CDR2 is FQNNGV. Trimming took 0 bases from V and 0 from J; bases not matched to a gene: 5. The CDR3 has 16 amino acids. The CDR3 DNA reads TGTGCCAGCAGCTTAGAGGCGGCTAGCGGCTCCTACGAGCAGTACTTC. Translated: CASSLEAASGSYEQYF.

The gene calls are TRBV11-2 and TRBJ2-5, with D possibly TRBD2 on 5 matching bases. Germline CDR1 is SGHAT and CDR2 is FQNNGV. This CDR3 region has 17 residues. The V and J ends lost 1 base and 1 base respectively, with 16 bases between them. This CDR3 reads CASSLVVGKRLQETQYF. The CDR3 nucleotides read TGTGCCAGCAGCTTAGTTGTCGGGAAACGACTCCAAGAGACCCAGTACTTC.

CDR3 protein: CASRRWAGSAGETQYF. DNA of the CDR3: TGTGCCAGCCGACGATGGGCAGGGTCAGCAGGGGAGACCCAGTACTTC. The genes are TRBV6-2 or TRBV6-3 and TRBJ2-5; tentative D call: TRBD1 (5 bases). Per germline, CDR1 MNHEY and CDR2 SVGEGT. Trimming cost V 8 bases and J 5 bases, with 24 bases left between them. CDR3 length: 16 residues.

The V gene is TRBV7-9, the J gene TRBJ1-2; no clear D gene. In germline, CDR1 is SEHNR, CDR2 FQNEAQ (reference sequence). This CDR3 has 15 residues. The ends were cut back, 1 base at V and 2 bases at J, with 11 bases in the middle. The CDR3 is CASSLGPSGNYGYTF. The CDR3, as DNA: TGTGCCAGCAGCTTAGGCCCGTCGGGGAACTATGGCTACACCTTC. Drawing the rest from reference TRBV7-9 and TRBJ1-2, the complete variable domain is DTGVSQNPRHKITKRGQNVTFRCDPISEHNRLYWYRQTLGQGPEFLTYFQNEAQLEKSRLLSDRFSAERPKGSFSTLEIQRTEQGDSAMYLCASSLGPSGNYGYTFGSGTRLTVV.

The sample holds a few counts of this clonotype. The chain links TRBV11-2 to TRBJ1-1; no clear D gene. The CDR3 has 14 residues. V lost 1 base and J 5 bases, leaving 11 bases between the germline ends. Germline CDR1 and CDR2: SGHAT and FQNNGV. The CDR3 is CASSLALVLTEAFF. For the CDR3, the DNA is TGTGCCAGCAGCTTAGCCCTGGTTTTGACTGAAGCTTTCTTT.

The chain uses TRBV4-1 and TRBJ2-7, with TRBD2 as a possible D gene (6 bases). From germline, CDR1 is MGHRA and CDR2 YSYEKL. The V gene lost 0 bases and the J gene lost 3 bases, with 12 bases spanning the gap. CDR3 size: 15 residues. CDR3 nucleotide sequence: TGCGCCAGCAGCCAAGACCGGGACTCGATCTACGAGCAGTACTTC. Encoded protein: CASSQDRDSIYEQYF.

The chain recombines TRBV6-2 or TRBV6-3 with TRBJ1-2; D is undetermined. Germline values: CDR1 MNHEY, CDR2 SVGEGT. This CDR3 is 13 amino acids long. Trimming shortened V by 6 bases and J by 1 base, and 9 bases separated the two germline ends. The CDR3 reads CASRDANNYGYTF. CDR3 bases: TGTGCCAGCAGGGACGCAAATAACTATGGCTACACCTTC.